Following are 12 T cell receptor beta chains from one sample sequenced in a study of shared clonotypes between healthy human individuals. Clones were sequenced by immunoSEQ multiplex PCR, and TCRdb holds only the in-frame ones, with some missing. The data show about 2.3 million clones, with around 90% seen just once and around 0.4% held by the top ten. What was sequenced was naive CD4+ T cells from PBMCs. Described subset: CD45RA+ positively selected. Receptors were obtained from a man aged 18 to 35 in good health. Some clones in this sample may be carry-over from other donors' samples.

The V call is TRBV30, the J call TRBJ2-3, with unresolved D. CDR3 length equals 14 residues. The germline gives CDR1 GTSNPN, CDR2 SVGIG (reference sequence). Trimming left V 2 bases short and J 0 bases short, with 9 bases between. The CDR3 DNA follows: TGTGCCTGGAGTCCCCGTGGAAGCACAGATACGCAGTATTTT. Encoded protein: CAWSPRGSTDTQYF.

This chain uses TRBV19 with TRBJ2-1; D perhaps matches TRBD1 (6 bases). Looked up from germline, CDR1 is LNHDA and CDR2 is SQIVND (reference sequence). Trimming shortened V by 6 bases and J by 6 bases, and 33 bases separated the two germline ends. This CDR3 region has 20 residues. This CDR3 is CASRESIWARDTPLSNEQFF. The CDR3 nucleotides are TGTGCCAGTAGAGAATCGATTTGGGCCCGGGACACCCCGCTTTCCAATGAGCAGTTCTTC.

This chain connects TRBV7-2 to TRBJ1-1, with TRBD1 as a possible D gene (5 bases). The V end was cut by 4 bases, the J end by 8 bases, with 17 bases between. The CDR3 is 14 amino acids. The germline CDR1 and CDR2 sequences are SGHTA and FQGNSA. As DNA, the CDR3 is TGTGCCAGCAGCTCCCTCCCAGGGCCGGGAGAAGCTTTCTTT. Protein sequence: CASSSLPGPGEAFF.

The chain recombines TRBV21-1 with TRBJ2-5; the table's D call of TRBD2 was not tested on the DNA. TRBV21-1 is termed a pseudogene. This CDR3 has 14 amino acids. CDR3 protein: CASRAGSSGETQYF. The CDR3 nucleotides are TGTGCCAGCAGAGCGGGGTCGTCGGGGGAGACCCAGTACTTC.

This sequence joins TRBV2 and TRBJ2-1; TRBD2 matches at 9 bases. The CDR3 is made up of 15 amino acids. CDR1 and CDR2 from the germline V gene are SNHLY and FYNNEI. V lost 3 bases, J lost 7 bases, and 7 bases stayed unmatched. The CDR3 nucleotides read TGTGCCAGCAGTGAGGTACTAGCGGGTTTAAATGAGCAGTTCTTC. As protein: CASSEVLAGLNEQFF.

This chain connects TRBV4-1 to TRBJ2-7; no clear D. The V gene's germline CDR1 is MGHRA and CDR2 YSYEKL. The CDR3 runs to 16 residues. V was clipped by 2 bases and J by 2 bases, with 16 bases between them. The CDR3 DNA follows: TGCGCCAGCAGCCAACGGAACGGCCGATCGGCCTACGAGCAGTACTTC. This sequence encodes CASSQRNGRSAYEQYF.

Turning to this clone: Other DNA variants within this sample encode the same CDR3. The CDR3 is CASSWTESSYNEQFF. In DNA form, the CDR3 reads TGCGCCAGCAGCTGGACGGAAAGCTCCTACAATGAGCAGTTCTTC. The V call is TRBV5-1, the J call TRBJ2-1; D remains unclear. In germline, CDR1 is SGHRS, CDR2 YFSETQ. There are 15 residues in the CDR3. Trimming removed 3 bases from V and 0 bases from J, with 10 bases in between. Full variable domain (remainder filled in from reference TRBV5-1 and TRBJ2-1): KAGVTQTPRYLIKTRGQQVTLSCSPISGHRSVSWYQQTPGQGLQFLFEYFSETQRNKGNFPGRFSGRQFSNSRSEMNVSTLELGDSALYLCASSWTESSYNEQFFGPGTRLTVL.

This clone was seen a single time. This CDR3 is CASSSILQTGYTF. DNA for the CDR3: TGTGCCAGCAGTTCCATTCTGCAGACCGGCTACACCTTC. The chain employs TRBV6-5 and TRBJ1-2, with D unclear. Trimming left V 4 bases short and J 8 bases short, with 14 bases between. This CDR3 comprises 13 residues. The germline gives CDR1 MNHEY, CDR2 SVGAGI.

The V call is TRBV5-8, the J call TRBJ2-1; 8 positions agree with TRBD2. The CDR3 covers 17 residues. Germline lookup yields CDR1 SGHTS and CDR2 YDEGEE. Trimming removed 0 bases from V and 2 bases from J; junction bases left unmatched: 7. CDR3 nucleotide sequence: TGTGCCAGCAGCTTGGGGATCAGCGGGGGACCCTACAATGAGCAGTTCTTC. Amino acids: CASSLGISGGPYNEQFF.

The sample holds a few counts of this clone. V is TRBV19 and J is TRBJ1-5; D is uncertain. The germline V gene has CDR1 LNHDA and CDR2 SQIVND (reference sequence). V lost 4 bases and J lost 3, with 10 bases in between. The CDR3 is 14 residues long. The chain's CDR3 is CASSTRRNNQPQHF. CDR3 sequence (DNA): TGTGCCAGTAGTACCAGACGGAACAATCAGCCCCAGCATTTT. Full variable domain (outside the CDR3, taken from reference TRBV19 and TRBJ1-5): DGGITQSPKYLFRKEGQNVTLSCEQNLNHDAMYWYRQDPGQGLRLIYYSQIVNDFQKGDIAEGYSVSREKKESFPLTVTSAQKNPTAFYLCASSTRRNNQPQHFGDGTRLSIL.

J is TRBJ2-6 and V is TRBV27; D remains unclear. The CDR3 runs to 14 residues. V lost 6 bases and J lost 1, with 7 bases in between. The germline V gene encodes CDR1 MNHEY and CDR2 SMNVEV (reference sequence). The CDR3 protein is CASRTRSGANVLTF. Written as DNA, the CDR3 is TGTGCCAGCAGAACGAGGTCTGGGGCCAACGTCCTGACTTTC.

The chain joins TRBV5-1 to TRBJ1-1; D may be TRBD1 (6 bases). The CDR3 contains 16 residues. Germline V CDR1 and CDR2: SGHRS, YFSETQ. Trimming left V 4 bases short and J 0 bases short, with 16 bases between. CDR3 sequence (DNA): TGCGCCAGCAGCCGCGGACAGATTAGCATGAACACTGAAGCTTTCTTT. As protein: CASSRGQISMNTEAFF.